These 9 T cell receptor beta chains were all obtained from the same sample, sequenced in a study of T cell responses to AZD1222 COVID-19 vaccine (dated by TCRdb to the early 2020s). Sample time point, as interpreted from the label and publication: baseline before first vaccination. Libraries were made using the immunoSEQ multiplex PCR assay. Sourced from immuneACCESS, this table was stored by TCRdb with only in-frame sequences that have V and J called. A share of the clones is absent; for the studies checked, an unresolved V gene accounts for under half, and the remainder has no known explanation. The sample table contains some 150,000 clones; only one count was recorded for roughly 90% of them. The leading ten clones occupy around 1.6% of the sample. The sequencing used peripheral blood, collected on day 0 of AZD1222 vaccination. The receptor set was obtained from an adult in good health.

The CDR3 region has the DNA TGTGCCAGCCAGACAGGCCCCTATGGCTACACCTTC. Protein: CASQTGPYGYTF. This chain links TRBV6-1 with TRBJ1-2, with D possibly matching TRBD1 (6 bases). The CDR3 length is 12 residues. Germline V gives CDR1 MNHNS, CDR2 SASEGT. Trimming took off 8 bases at V and 4 bases at J, with 11 bases between the two ends.

This clone was recorded only once. The V gene is TRBV5-1, the J gene TRBJ1-1, with unresolved D. From germline, CDR1 is SGHRS and CDR2 YFSETQ. The CDR3 consists of 12 residues. V was trimmed by 5 bases and J by 1 base, leaving 6 bases between them. CDR3 loop: CASREGNTEAFF. The CDR3 region has the DNA TGCGCCAGCAGGGAGGGGAACACTGAAGCTTTCTTT.

This clone has just a few counts. One end of the junction fails to match germline, which may point to a read error. The chain carries TRBV11-2 and TRBJ1-2; 8 bases are shared with TRBD1. CDR3 length: 12 amino acids. Germline CDR1 is SGHAT and CDR2 is FQNNGV. In DNA form, the CDR3 reads TGTGCCAGCAGCTTAGAAGCGGCAGGGGGCGACTTT. Its translation is CASSLEAAGGDF.

The genes are TRBV4-2 and TRBJ2-5; D uncertain. The CDR3 is 17 amino acids. Germline CDR1 reads LGHNA; CDR2 reads YNFKEQ. With 0 bases removed from V and 2 bases from J, the gap between germline ends came to 16 bases. CDR3 region: CASSQDLVGRRQETQYF. The CDR3 nucleotides read TGTGCCAGCAGCCAAGATCTCGTTGGAAGACGGCAAGAGACCCAGTACTTC.

The chain recombines TRBV7-2 with TRBJ2-3, with D uncertain. The CDR3 runs 15 residues. Per the germline V gene, CDR1 is SGHTA and CDR2 is FQGNSA. Trimming shortened V by 6 bases and J by 2 bases, and 15 bases separated the two germline ends. For the CDR3, the DNA is TGTGCCAGCAGACCAAGCCTTTTCAACACAGATACGCAGTATTTT. Translation gives CASRPSLFNTDTQYF.

This clone has just one count. The rearrangement joins TRBV12-3 or TRBV12-4 to TRBJ1-2; tentative D call: TRBD1 (5 bases). The V gene lost 5 bases and the J gene lost 2 bases, with 9 bases spanning the gap. The CDR3 length is 13 residues. The DNA of the CDR3 is TGTGCCAGCAGTCCAACAGGAAACTATGGCTACACCTTC. Protein: CASSPTGNYGYTF.

The chain joins TRBV2 to TRBJ1-2; 12 bases are a match to TRBD1. After removal of 7 bases from V and 8 bases from J, the junction contained 11 bases not matched to a gene. The CDR3 spans 15 residues. Germline V CDR1 and CDR2: SNHLY, FYNNEI. CDR3 DNA: TGTGCCAGCACCACGGGACAGGGGGCTCACGGGGGCTACACCTTC. Amino acid sequence: CASTTGQGAHGGYTF.

The chain recombines TRBV19 with TRBJ2-7; a weak D match, TRBD2 (6 bases). The V gene's germline CDR1 is LNHDA and CDR2 SQIVND (reference sequence). The CDR3 contains 15 residues. Deletions cut 3 bases from V and 5 bases from J, with 17 bases between. DNA for the CDR3: TGTGCCAGTAGTATTAGGAGGGGTTTCGTCAACGAGCAGTACTTC. Protein sequence: CASSIRRGFVNEQYF.

The chain is built from TRBV7-2 and TRBJ2-2, with a weak D call TRBD1 (6 bases). Germline CDR1 and CDR2: SGHTA and FQGNSA. The V and J ends lost 7 bases and 3 bases respectively, with 12 bases between them. The CDR3 covers 14 residues. CDR3 bases: TGTGCCAGCACCCGAAGGGGGTACACCGGGGAGCTGTTTTTT. This encodes CASTRRGYTGELFF.